This T cell receptor (beta chain) was retrieved from a study of blood T cells in healthy people across ages. Study-wide results and limits: The study found TCR beta diversity correlated strongly with naive T cell percentage.

Total RNA was isolated from each sample in quantities of at least 5 micrograms. Alongside a J-beta primer mix, a sample-barcoded 5' primer served in a second PCR lasting about 6 to 11 cycles. Sequencing recovered at least 3 million CDR3-containing paired-end reads from each sample. Each CDR3 protein is one row after TCRdb ran MiXCR on the 5' RACE reads. The sample lists about 570,000 distinct CDR3 sequences; approximately 27% were seen once. V lost 3 bases to trimming and J lost 8 bases, with 12 bases between them. The CDR3 length is 14 residues. Germline CDR1 SGDLS, CDR2 YYNGEE. This clonotype was seen only a few times. The antigen remains unidentified.

This TCR derives from a woman between 65 and 79 years old in good health. The chain recombines TRBV9 with TRBJ1-6; D may be TRBD1 (5 bases). The sample comprised blood. The CDR3 loop is CASSDRLRDSPLHF. The DNA for the CDR3 is TGTGCCAGCAGCGACCGACTCAGGGATTCACCCCTCCACTTT.